These 17 T cell receptor beta chains were all obtained from the same sample, sequenced in a study of cytomegalovirus exposure and HLA in healthy donors. It was with 60 Vbeta and 13 Jbeta primers that the PCR ran. Sequencing was performed with immunoSEQ multiplex PCR; in TCRdb, only in-frame clones are kept and a portion is missing. The repertoire holds 200,000 or so clones, with 82% as singletons. Sequenced input: PBMCs. Receptor source: a boy aged 2 to 9 in good health and CMV-seronegative.

V gene TRBV7-8 combines with J gene TRBJ2-5; no reliable D call. Trimming stripped 7 bases from V and 4 bases from J, with 13 bases between. The CDR3 is 13 amino acids. CDR1 is SGHVS and CDR2 is FQNEAQ in the germline V gene. The CDR3, as DNA: TGTGCCAGCACCTCTTACATTGCAGAGACCCAGTACTTC. Protein: CASTSYIAETQYF.

The chain is built from TRBV6-4 and TRBJ1-2; 7 bases match TRBD1. The germline gives CDR1 MRHNA, CDR2 SNTAGT. Trimming took 6 bases from V and 3 from J; bases not matched to a gene: 10. The CDR3 length is 15 residues. The CDR3 loop reads CASSPSGTEHYGYTF. CDR3 nucleotide sequence: TGTGCCAGCAGCCCTTCCGGGACAGAACACTATGGCTACACCTTC.

In its sample, this clone was seen once. The CDR3 loop is CASSLAGTTNNEQFF. The DNA for the CDR3 is TGTGCCAGCAGCTTAGCAGGGACTACTAACAATGAGCAGTTCTTC. The chain employs TRBV7-2 and TRBJ2-1; 7 nucleotides line up with TRBD2. The ends lost 0 bases at V and 5 bases at J; junction bases unmatched: 4. The CDR3 is made up of 15 amino acids. In germline, CDR1 is SGHTA, CDR2 FQGNSA.

J is TRBJ1-1 and V is TRBV6-5; possible D gene TRBD1, 6 bases. V dropped 5 bases and J dropped 5 bases, with 12 bases sitting between them. The CDR3 runs to 13 residues. The germline V gene has CDR1 MNHEY and CDR2 SVGAGI. The CDR3 region has the DNA TGTGCCAGCAGTGAGCCAGGGGAGACTGAAGCTTTCTTT. It codes for CASSEPGETEAFF.

The CDR3 region is CASSSLTLAGGMNEQFF. Written as DNA, the CDR3 is TGCGCCAGCAGCTCCCTGACCCTAGCGGGGGGAATGAATGAGCAGTTCTTC. The rearrangement uses TRBV5-1 and TRBJ2-1; TRBD2 matches at 11 bases. The V gene's germline CDR1 is SGHRS and CDR2 YFSETQ. The CDR3 sequence is 17 residues long. V was pared by 3 bases and J by 7 bases, with 12 bases of the junction left unmatched.

V is TRBV7-2 and J is TRBJ2-7; possibly TRBD2 for D (6 bases). Trimming took off 1 base at V and 0 bases at J, with 22 bases between the two ends. Germline loops: CDR1 SGHTA, CDR2 FQGNSA. The CDR3 has 19 residues. The CDR3 loop reads CASSLGTRGLRRDSYEQYF. DNA of the CDR3: TGTGCCAGCAGCTTAGGTACACGTGGGCTGAGGAGGGACTCCTACGAGCAGTACTTC.

This chain joins TRBV6-1 and TRBJ1-2; D is uncertain. Germline V gene lookup returns CDR1 MNHNS and CDR2 SASEGT. The CDR3 has 14 residues. V lost 4 bases to trimming and J lost 8 bases, with 17 bases between them. The CDR3 nucleotides are TGTGCCAGCAGTGGGCATCGTAGCCCCTCAGGCTACACCTTC. Translation gives CASSGHRSPSGYTF.

The chain recombines TRBV21-1 with TRBJ2-3; no check of the table's D call, TRBD2, against the DNA was made. TRBV21-1 is reported as a pseudogene. This CDR3 has 10 residues. CDR3 nucleotides: TGTGCCAGGACGGGAGATACGCAGTATTTT. This translates into CARTGDTQYF.

The table lists this clone with a count of one. The gene calls are TRBV7-9 and TRBJ2-3, with D perhaps matching TRBD2 (7 bases). Germline V gives CDR1 SEHNR, CDR2 FQNEAQ (reference sequence). CDR3 length: 18 residues. V was clipped by 2 bases and J by 0 bases, with 18 bases between them. CDR3 bases: TGTGCCAGCAGCTTATCCCGCCCGGGGGGCCCTAGCACAGATACGCAGTATTTT. It is translated as CASSLSRPGGPSTDTQYF.

The chain carries TRBV6-5 and TRBJ1-1; the match to TRBD1 covers 9 bases. The CDR3 loop spans 13 amino acids. The V and J ends lost 7 bases and 5 bases, in that order; junction bases with no gene match: 5. Germline V gives CDR1 MNHEY, CDR2 SVGAGI. CDR3 sequence (DNA): TGTGCCAGCAACCCGACAGGGGGGACTGAAGCTTTCTTT. It is translated as CASNPTGGTEAFF.

The rearrangement links TRBV5-4 to TRBJ2-2, with 8 bases matching TRBD2. The V gene's germline CDR1 is SGHNT and CDR2 YYREEE (reference sequence). The CDR3 is made up of 16 amino acids. Trimming cost V 0 bases and J 6 bases; bases outside gene matches: 7. The CDR3 region has the DNA TGTGCCAGCAGCTTGGCAACGGGGGGGCGCCCCGGGGAGCTGTTTTTT. Amino acid sequence: CASSLATGGRPGELFF.

The chain uses TRBV4-2 and TRBJ1-5; tentatively, D is TRBD1 (6 bases). This CDR3 comprises 18 residues. Between the trimmed V and J ends, which lost 2 bases and 6 bases, there was a span of 23 bases. Germline V lookup: CDR1 LGHNA, CDR2 YNFKEQ. The chain's CDR3 is CASSQNTLSGGMSQPQHF. CDR3 nucleotides: TGTGCCAGCAGCCAAAATACTTTATCGGGGGGCATGAGTCAGCCCCAGCATTTT.

The gene calls are TRBV27 and TRBJ2-5, with 12 bases identical to TRBD2. Germline assignment: CDR1 MNHEY and CDR2 SMNVEV (reference sequence). With 6 bases clipped from V and 11 bases from J, the junction kept 10 bases outside the gene matches. This CDR3 has 14 amino acids. CDR3 protein: CASSPGLAGKEQYF. CDR3 bases: TGTGCCAGCAGCCCAGGACTAGCGGGGAAGGAGCAGTACTTC.

This rearrangement joins TRBV10-3 to TRBJ2-5; 16 nucleotides line up with TRBD2. This CDR3 is built from 16 residues. Trimming took 4 bases from V and 6 from J; bases not matched to a gene: 5. Germline CDR1 and CDR2: ENHRY and SYGVKD. The CDR3 here is CAISAGTSGGVKTQYF. The DNA of the CDR3 is TGTGCCATCAGTGCGGGGACTAGCGGGGGGGTAAAGACCCAGTACTTC.

The V and J genes are TRBV5-1 and TRBJ2-1, with a possible D match to TRBD2 (5 bases). The CDR3 contains 12 residues. Germline V gene data show CDR1 as SGHRS and CDR2 as YFSETQ. V dropped 2 bases and J dropped 8 bases, with 8 bases sitting between them. Written as DNA, the CDR3 is TGCGCCAGCAGCTTCGGGGTAGATGAGCAGTTCTTC. This codes for CASSFGVDEQFF.

This chain joins TRBV7-2 and TRBJ2-7; TRBD1 matches at 7 bases. Unmatched junction bases numbered 10, after V lost 1 base and J lost 7 bases. The CDR3 is made up of 15 amino acids. The germline CDR1 and CDR2 sequences are SGHTA and FQGNSA. The DNA for the CDR3 is TGTGCCAGCAGCTTAGATCCCCAGGGGGTCCGGGAGCAGTACTTC. Translated: CASSLDPQGVREQYF.

The chain joins TRBV9 to TRBJ1-2, with unresolved D. The V gene's germline CDR1 is SGDLS and CDR2 YYNGEE. CDR3 length: 12 residues. Between the trimmed V and J ends, which lost 2 bases and 6 bases, there was a span of 8 bases. The CDR3 sequence is CASSVEGNGYTF. CDR3 sequence (DNA): TGTGCCAGCAGCGTGGAGGGAAATGGCTACACCTTC.